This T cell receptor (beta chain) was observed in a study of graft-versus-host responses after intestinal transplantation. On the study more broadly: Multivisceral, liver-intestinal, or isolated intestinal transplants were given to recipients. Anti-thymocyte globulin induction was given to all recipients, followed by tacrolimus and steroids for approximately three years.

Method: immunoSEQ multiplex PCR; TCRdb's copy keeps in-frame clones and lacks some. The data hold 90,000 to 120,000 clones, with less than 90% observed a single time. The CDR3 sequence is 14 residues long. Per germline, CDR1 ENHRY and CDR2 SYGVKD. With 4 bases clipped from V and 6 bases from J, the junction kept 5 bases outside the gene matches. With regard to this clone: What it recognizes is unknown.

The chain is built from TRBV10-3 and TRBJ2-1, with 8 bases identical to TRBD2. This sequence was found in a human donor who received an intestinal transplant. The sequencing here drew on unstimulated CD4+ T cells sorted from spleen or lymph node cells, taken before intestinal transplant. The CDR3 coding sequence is TGTGCCATCAGTGGTCGAGCGGGAGTCAATGAGCAGTTCTTC. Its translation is CAISGRAGVNEQFF.